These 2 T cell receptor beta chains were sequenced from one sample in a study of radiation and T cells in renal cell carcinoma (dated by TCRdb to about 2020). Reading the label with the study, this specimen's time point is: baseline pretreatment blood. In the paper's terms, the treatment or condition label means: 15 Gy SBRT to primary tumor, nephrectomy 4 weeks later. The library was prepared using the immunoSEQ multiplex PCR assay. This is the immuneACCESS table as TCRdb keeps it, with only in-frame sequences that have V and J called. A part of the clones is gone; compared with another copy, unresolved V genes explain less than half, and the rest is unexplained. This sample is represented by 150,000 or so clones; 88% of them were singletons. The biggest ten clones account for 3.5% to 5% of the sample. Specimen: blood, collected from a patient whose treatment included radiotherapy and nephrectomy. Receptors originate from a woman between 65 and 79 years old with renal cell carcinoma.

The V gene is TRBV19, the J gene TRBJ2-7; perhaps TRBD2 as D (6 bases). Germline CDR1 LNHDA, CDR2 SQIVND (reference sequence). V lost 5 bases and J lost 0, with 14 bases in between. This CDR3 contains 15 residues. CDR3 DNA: TGTGCCAGTAGTGAGGGACTCCTAGACTCCTACGAGCAGTACTTC. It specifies CASSEGLLDSYEQYF.

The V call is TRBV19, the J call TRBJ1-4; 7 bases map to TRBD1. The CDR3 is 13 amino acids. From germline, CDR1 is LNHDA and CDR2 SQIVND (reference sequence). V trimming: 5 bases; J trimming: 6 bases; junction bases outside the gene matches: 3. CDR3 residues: CASSPDRDEKLFF. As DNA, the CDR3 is TGTGCCAGTAGTCCCGACAGGGATGAAAAACTGTTTTTT. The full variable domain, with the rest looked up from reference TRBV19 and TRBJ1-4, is DGGITQSPKYLFRKEGQNVTLSCEQNLNHDAMYWYRQDPGQGLRLIYYSQIVNDFQKGDIAEGYSVSREKKESFPLTVTSAQKNPTAFYLCASSPDRDEKLFFGSGTQLSVL.